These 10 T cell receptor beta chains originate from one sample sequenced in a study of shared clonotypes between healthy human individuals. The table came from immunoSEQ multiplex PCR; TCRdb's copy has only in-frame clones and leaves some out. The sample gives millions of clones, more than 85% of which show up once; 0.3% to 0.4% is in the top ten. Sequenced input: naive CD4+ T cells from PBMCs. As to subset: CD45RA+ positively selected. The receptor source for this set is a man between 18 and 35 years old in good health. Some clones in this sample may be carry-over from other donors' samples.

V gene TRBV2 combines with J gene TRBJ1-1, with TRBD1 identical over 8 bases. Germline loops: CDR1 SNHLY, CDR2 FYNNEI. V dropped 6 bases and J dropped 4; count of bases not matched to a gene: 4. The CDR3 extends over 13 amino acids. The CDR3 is CASRNDRGTEAFF. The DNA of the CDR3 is TGTGCCAGCAGAAACGACAGGGGCACTGAAGCTTTCTTT.

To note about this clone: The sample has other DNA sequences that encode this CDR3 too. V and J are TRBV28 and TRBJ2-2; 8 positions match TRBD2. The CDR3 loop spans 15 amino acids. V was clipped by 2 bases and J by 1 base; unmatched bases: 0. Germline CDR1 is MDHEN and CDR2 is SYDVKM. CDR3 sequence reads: CASSLLAGNTGELFF. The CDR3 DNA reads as TGTGCCAGCAGTTTACTAGCGGGGAACACCGGGGAGCTGTTTTTT. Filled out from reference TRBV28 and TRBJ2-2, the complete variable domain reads DVKVTQSSRYLVKRTGEKVFLECVQDMDHENMFWYRQDPGLGLRLIYFSYDVKMKEKGDIPEGYSVSREKKERFSLILESASTNQTSMYLCASSLLAGNTGELFFGEGSRLTVL.

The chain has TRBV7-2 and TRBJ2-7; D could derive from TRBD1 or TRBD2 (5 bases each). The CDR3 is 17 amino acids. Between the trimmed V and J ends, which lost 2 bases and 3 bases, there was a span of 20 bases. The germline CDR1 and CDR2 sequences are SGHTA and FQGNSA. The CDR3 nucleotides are TGTGCCAGCAGCTTATCCCGCCCTGGGGCACGGGGCTACGAGCAGTACTTC. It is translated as CASSLSRPGARGYEQYF.

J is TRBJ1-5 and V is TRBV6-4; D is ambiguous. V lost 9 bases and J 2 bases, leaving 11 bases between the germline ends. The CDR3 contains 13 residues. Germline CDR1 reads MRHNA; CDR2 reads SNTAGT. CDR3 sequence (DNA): TGTGCCAGTCCAAAGGCGGGCAATCAGCCCCAGCATTTT. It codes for CASPKAGNQPQHF.

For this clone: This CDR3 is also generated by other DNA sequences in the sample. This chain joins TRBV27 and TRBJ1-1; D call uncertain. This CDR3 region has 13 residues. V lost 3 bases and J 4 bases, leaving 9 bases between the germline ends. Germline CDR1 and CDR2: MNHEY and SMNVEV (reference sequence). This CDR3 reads CASSFRPGTEAFF. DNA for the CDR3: TGTGCCAGCAGTTTCCGGCCGGGCACTGAAGCTTTCTTT.

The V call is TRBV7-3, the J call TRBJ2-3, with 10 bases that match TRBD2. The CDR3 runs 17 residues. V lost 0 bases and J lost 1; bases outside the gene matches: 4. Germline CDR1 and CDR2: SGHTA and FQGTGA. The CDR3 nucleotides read TGTGCCAGCAGCTTAACGGCTAGCGGGAGTGGCACAGATACGCAGTATTTT. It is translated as CASSLTASGSGTDTQYF.

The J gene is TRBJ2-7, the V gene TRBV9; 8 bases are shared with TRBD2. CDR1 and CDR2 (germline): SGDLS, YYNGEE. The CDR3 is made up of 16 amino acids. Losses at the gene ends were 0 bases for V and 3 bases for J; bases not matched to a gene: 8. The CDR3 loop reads CASSVGISGTDYEQYF. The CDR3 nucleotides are TGTGCCAGCAGCGTAGGGATTAGCGGGACCGACTACGAGCAGTACTTC.

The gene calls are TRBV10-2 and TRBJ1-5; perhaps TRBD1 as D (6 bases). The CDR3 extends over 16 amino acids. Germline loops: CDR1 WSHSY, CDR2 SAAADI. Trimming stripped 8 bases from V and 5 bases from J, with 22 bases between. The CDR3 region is CASANKGDARDQPQHF. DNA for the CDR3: TGCGCCAGCGCCAACAAGGGGGATGCCAGGGATCAGCCCCAGCATTTT.

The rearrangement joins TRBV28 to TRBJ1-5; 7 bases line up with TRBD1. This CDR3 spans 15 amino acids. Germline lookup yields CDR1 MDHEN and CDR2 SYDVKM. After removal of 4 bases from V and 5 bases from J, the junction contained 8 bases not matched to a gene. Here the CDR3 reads CASSWGQLLDQPQHF. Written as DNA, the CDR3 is TGTGCCAGCAGTTGGGGACAGCTACTAGATCAGCCCCAGCATTTT.

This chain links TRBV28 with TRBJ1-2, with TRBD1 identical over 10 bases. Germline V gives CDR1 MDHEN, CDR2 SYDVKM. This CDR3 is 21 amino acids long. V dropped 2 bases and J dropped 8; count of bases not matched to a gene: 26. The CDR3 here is CASSLVSGVASRTGGLSGYTF. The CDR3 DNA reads TGTGCCAGCAGTTTAGTTTCGGGGGTTGCGTCCCGGACAGGGGGGTTATCAGGCTACACCTTC.